The clone carrying this TCR beta chain occurred once. The data stem from a study of shared clonotypes between healthy human individuals. The method was immunoSEQ multiplex PCR; TCRdb's version includes in-frame clones alone and lacks a portion of them. This sample carries approximately 2,300,000 clones, roughly 92% of them seen once, and the ten largest clones take 0.3% to 0.45%. Sequenced material: naive CD4+ T cells from PBMCs. Subset meaning: CD45RA+ positively selected. This sequence originates from a man younger than 30 in good health. Some clones in this sample may be carry-over from other donors' samples.

This CDR3 reads CASSPRQGARGHNEQFF. The DNA of the CDR3 is TGTGCCAGCAGCCCACGACAGGGGGCAAGGGGGCACAATGAGCAGTTCTTC. This chain connects TRBV7-9 to TRBJ2-1; the match to TRBD1 covers 10 bases. This CDR3 has 17 amino acids. Unmatched junction bases numbered 12, after V lost 5 bases and J lost 5 bases. The germline CDR1 and CDR2 sequences are SEHNR and FQNEAQ (reference sequence).